This T cell receptor (beta chain) was sequenced in a study of cytomegalovirus exposure and HLA in healthy donors. This clone showed up just a few times. The antigen is unknown. The CDR3 length is 17 residues. Trimming stripped 0 bases from V and 7 bases from J, with 21 bases between. Germline values: CDR1 SGDLS, CDR2 YYNGEE. Regarding the study as a whole: Rare TCR sequences predominated, though certain public TCRs were found in many donors. Further analysis was carried out later, and it showed several of the most significant clusters appearing linked to common viral pathogens. CMV serostatus alone was available as immune exposure information.

The PCR contained 60 Vbeta and 13 Jbeta primers. Only in-frame clones appear in the TCRdb table, and some are missing; sequencing was by immunoSEQ multiplex PCR. The sample consists of a few hundred thousand clones, about 80% of them appearing once. The TCR was taken from a girl aged 2 to 9 in good health and CMV-seronegative. The specimen sequenced was PBMCs. This chain uses TRBV9 with TRBJ2-3, with D possibly being TRBD2 (7 bases). CDR3 loop: CASSVDLGGGLLNTQYF. DNA of the CDR3: TGTGCCAGCAGCGTAGACCTTGGCGGGGGCCTTTTGAATACGCAGTATTTT.